The clone carrying this T cell receptor (beta chain) came up a few times. Its antigen is as yet unknown. Just one base apart from a much larger clone, this may be a read error. TCRdb fed the multiplex PCR reads into MiXCR, producing one record per CDR3 protein. The table lists 160,000 or so distinct CDR3 sequences, roughly 35% of them singletons. The CDR3 is 14 amino acids. V dropped 3 bases and J dropped 6 bases, with 18 bases sitting between them. The V gene's germline CDR1 is DFQATT and CDR2 SNEGSKA (reference sequence). This sample stems from a study of breast tumors, draining lymph nodes, adjacent tissues. General observations from the study: Data fit most tumor T cells coming from lymph node, expanding in tumor. Tumor TCR diversity was below lymph nodes but above nontumor tissue. The lymph node origin of tumor T cells was framed as consistent with a hypothesis, not demonstrated.

Samples came from axillary lymph nodes draining the breast cancer. This chain joins TRBV20-1 and TRBJ2-7; D might be TRBD2 (6 bases). The sample was axillary lymph node tissue. This receptor was obtained from a female donor with breast cancer. Some clones in this sample may be carry-over from other donors' samples. CDR3: CSAREVEGNPEQYF. Here the CDR3 DNA reads TGCAGTGCTAGGGAAGTGGAGGGGAATCCCGAGCAGTACTTC.